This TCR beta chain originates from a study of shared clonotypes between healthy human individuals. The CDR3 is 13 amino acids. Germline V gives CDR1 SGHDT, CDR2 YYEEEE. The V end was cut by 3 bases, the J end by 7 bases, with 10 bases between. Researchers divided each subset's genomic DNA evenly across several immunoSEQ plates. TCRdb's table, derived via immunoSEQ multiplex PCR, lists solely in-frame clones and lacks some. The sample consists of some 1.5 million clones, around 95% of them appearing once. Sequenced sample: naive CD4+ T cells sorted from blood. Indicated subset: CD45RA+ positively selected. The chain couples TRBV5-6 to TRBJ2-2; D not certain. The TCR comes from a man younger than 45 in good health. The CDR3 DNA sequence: TGTGCCAGCAGCTCTAGGATTGGCGGGGAGCTGTTTTTT. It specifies CASSSRIGGELFF.